Listed below are T cell receptor beta chains from one sample, sequenced in a study. TCRdb redid the calling of the 5' RACE reads with MiXCR, one entry per CDR3 protein. Here the sample spans 10,000 or so distinct CDR3 sequences, just over 25% being singletons. The source material was Tregs sorted from blood. Receptors originate from a female donor with breast cancer. Both conserved end residues are part of each CDR3. The order of the fields is J gene, V gene, CDR3 protein.

j_gene: TRBJ2-1
v_gene: TRBV6-2/TRBV6-3
CDR3aa: CASSDNEQFF

j_gene: TRBJ1-2
v_gene: TRBV6-5
CDR3aa: CASSLGTDYGYTF

j_gene: TRBJ2-1
v_gene: TRBV29-1
CDR3aa: CSVGTGNYNEQFF

j_gene: TRBJ2-7
v_gene: TRBV5-1
CDR3aa: CASSGQGTSGSYEQYF

j_gene: TRBJ2-7
v_gene: TRBV13
CDR3aa: CASSSTSRLAGGPPYEQYF

j_gene: TRBJ2-6
v_gene: TRBV5-6
CDR3aa: CASSHPRGPGANVLTF

j_gene: TRBJ1-5
v_gene: TRBV18
CDR3aa: CASSETNQHQHF

j_gene: TRBJ1-5
v_gene: TRBV20-1
CDR3aa: CSAGDTGGWSDQPQHF

j_gene: TRBJ1-1
v_gene: TRBV7-2
CDR3aa: CASTGQILNTEAFF

j_gene: TRBJ1-2
v_gene: TRBV5-1
CDR3aa: CASSSNGTDPRGHTF

j_gene: TRBJ2-1
v_gene: TRBV7-6
CDR3aa: CASSSTGASSYNEQFF

j_gene: TRBJ2-7
v_gene: TRBV5-1
CDR3aa: CASSPWGGSCEQHF

j_gene: TRBJ2-1
v_gene: TRBV2
CDR3aa: CASEGLAGDNEQFF

j_gene: TRBJ1-1
v_gene: TRBV27
CDR3aa: CASSSVLGGTEAFF

j_gene: TRBJ1-1
v_gene: TRBV18
CDR3aa: CASSHGQGETEAFF

j_gene: TRBJ2-1
v_gene: TRBV20-1
CDR3aa: CSATRAAGVYNEQFF

j_gene: TRBJ1-4
v_gene: TRBV10-2
CDR3aa: CASVGFPTANEKLFF

j_gene: TRBJ2-7
v_gene: TRBV20-1
CDR3aa: CSATQRSYEQYF

j_gene: TRBJ2-1
v_gene: TRBV5-6
CDR3aa: CASSSGQPNEQFF

j_gene: TRBJ1-1
v_gene: TRBV6-5
CDR3aa: CASSFMAGEAFF

j_gene: TRBJ2-7
v_gene: TRBV6-6
CDR3aa: CASTADRRTYEQYF

j_gene: TRBJ1-1
v_gene: TRBV5-1
CDR3aa: CASSLAEFNTEAFF

j_gene: TRBJ2-1
v_gene: TRBV18
CDR3aa: CASSPAGTYNEQFF

j_gene: TRBJ1-2
v_gene: TRBV7-2
CDR3aa: CASSTSLNSNYGYTF

j_gene: TRBJ2-1
v_gene: TRBV5-1
CDR3aa: CASSLDSRNYGYYNEQFF

j_gene: TRBJ2-3
v_gene: TRBV6-1
CDR3aa: CASSAFRPSTDTQYF

j_gene: TRBJ2-1
v_gene: TRBV19
CDR3aa: CASSISRRGYGEQFF

j_gene: TRBJ1-1
v_gene: TRBV19
CDR3aa: CASSMTVATEAFF

j_gene: TRBJ2-1
v_gene: TRBV5-1
CDR3aa: CASSFQDWNNEQFF

j_gene: TRBJ1-5
v_gene: TRBV20-1
CDR3aa: CSARDEGTAGINQPQHF

j_gene: TRBJ1-5
v_gene: TRBV20-1
CDR3aa: CSARESDVSNQPQHF

j_gene: TRBJ1-2
v_gene: TRBV20-1
CDR3aa: CSASEQGYGYTF

j_gene: TRBJ1-4
v_gene: TRBV29-1
CDR3aa: CSVSRQGTNEKLFF

j_gene: TRBJ1-2
v_gene: TRBV20-1
CDR3aa: CSASSGAGGYTF

j_gene: TRBJ1-2
v_gene: TRBV20-1
CDR3aa: CSARGVRDYGYTF

j_gene: TRBJ2-1
v_gene: TRBV5-1
CDR3aa: CASSLVGRYNEQFF

j_gene: TRBJ2-7
v_gene: TRBV30
CDR3aa: CAWSFPPLNEQYF

j_gene: TRBJ2-1
v_gene: TRBV3-1
CDR3aa: CASSQDGGRAGGEEQFF

j_gene: TRBJ2-1
v_gene: TRBV7-3
CDR3aa: CASSLILARSYNEQFF

j_gene: TRBJ1-1
v_gene: TRBV27
CDR3aa: CASSLSPVGTEAFF

j_gene: TRBJ2-3
v_gene: TRBV5-1
CDR3aa: CASSFSTDTQYF

j_gene: TRBJ2-1
v_gene: TRBV20-1
CDR3aa: CSARDYEGSYNEQFF